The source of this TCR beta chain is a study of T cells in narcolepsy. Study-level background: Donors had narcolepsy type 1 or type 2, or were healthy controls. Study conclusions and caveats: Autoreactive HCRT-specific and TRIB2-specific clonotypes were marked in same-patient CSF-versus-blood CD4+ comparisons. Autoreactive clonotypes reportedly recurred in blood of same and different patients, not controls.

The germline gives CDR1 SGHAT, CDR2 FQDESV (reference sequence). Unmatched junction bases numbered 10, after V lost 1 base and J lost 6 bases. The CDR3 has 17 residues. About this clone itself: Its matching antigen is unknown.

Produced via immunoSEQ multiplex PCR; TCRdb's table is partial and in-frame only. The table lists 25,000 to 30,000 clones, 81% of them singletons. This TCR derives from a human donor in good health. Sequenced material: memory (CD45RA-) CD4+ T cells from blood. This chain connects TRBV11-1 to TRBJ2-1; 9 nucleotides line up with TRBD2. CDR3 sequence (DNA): TGTGCCAGCAGCTTAGAGGTAGGGCTAGCGGGAATCAATGAGCAGTTCTTC. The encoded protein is CASSLEVGLAGINEQFF.